The next 25 T cell receptor beta chains were all read from a single sample in a study of blood T cell repertoires in COVID-19. Measured with immunoSEQ multiplex PCR; TCRdb has only the in-frame clones, and not every one. The data contain approximately 200,000 clones, 86% of them seen just once; the ten biggest clones take up about 4%. Sequenced: PBMCs or T cells enriched from blood (not recorded which). Every receptor here comes from a woman in her thirties who had been exposed to COVID-19.

The sample holds one count of this clone. The chain recombines TRBV6-5 with TRBJ2-7; no firm D call. Germline CDR1 is MNHEY and CDR2 is SVGAGI. V shed 6 bases and J shed 5 bases, with 20 bases lying between them. The CDR3 runs 15 residues. DNA for the CDR3: TGTGCCAGCAGCCGCACGAAGGAGTCAAGGAACGAGCAGTACTTC. Translation: CASSRTKESRNEQYF.

V usage is TRBV11-3 and J usage is TRBJ2-7; possible D gene TRBD1, 6 bases. Deletions cut 3 bases from V and 4 bases from J, with 16 bases between. Germline V gene lookup returns CDR1 SGHNT and CDR2 YENEEA. The CDR3 is made up of 15 amino acids. CDR3 protein: CASSFYRAVGYEQYF. CDR3 bases: TGTGCCAGCAGCTTCTACAGGGCCGTCGGGTACGAGCAGTACTTC.

The chain has TRBV6-5 and TRBJ1-1, with D possibly TRBD1 on 6 matching bases. CDR3 length: 14 residues. V shed 4 bases and J shed 0 bases, with 9 bases lying between them. CDR1 and CDR2 (germline): MNHEY, SVGAGI. CDR3 nucleotides: TGTGCCAGCAGTTTGACAGGAATGAACACTGAAGCTTTCTTT. Translation gives CASSLTGMNTEAFF.

This clone was picked up a small number of times. CDR3: CASSHMGQGAYEQYF. DNA of the CDR3: TGTGCCAGCAGCCACATGGGACAGGGGGCCTACGAGCAGTACTTC. V gene TRBV3-1 (or the pseudogene TRBV3-2) combines with J gene TRBJ2-7, with TRBD1 identical over 11 bases. This CDR3 contains 15 residues. Looked up from germline, CDR1 is LGHDT and CDR2 is YNNKEL (reference sequence). V dropped 3 bases and J dropped 2; count of bases not matched to a gene: 3.

The chain couples TRBV9 to TRBJ1-2, with D possibly matching TRBD1 (6 bases). In germline, CDR1 is SGDLS, CDR2 YYNGEE. CDR3 size: 13 residues. Trimming took off 2 bases at V and 3 bases at J, with 8 bases between the two ends. The CDR3 sequence is CASSVYRDYGYTF. Here the CDR3 DNA reads TGTGCCAGCAGCGTGTACAGGGACTATGGCTACACCTTC.

This clone showed up just once. The chain employs TRBV10-3 and TRBJ2-7; 8 nucleotides match TRBD1. The CDR3 extends over 14 amino acids. The V segment lost 6 bases and the J segment 1 base; nucleotides outside the gene matches: 5. CDR1 and CDR2 from the germline V gene are ENHRY and SYGVKD. The CDR3 coding sequence is TGTGCCATCAGGATGACAGGGGCGTCCTACGAGCAGTACTTC. This gives the protein CAIRMTGASYEQYF.

There are a few counts of this clone. V usage is TRBV9 and J usage is TRBJ2-7; TRBD1 is a possible D gene (5 bases). The CDR3 contains 15 residues. Trimming took off 3 bases at V and 0 bases at J, with 13 bases between the two ends. CDR1 and CDR2 (germline): SGDLS, YYNGEE. The chain's CDR3 is CASSAGLGVSYEQYF. CDR3 DNA: TGTGCCAGCAGCGCCGGGTTAGGGGTCTCCTACGAGCAGTACTTC.

The V and J genes are TRBV6-5 and TRBJ1-1; perhaps TRBD1 as D (6 bases). Germline lookup yields CDR1 MNHEY and CDR2 SVGAGI. The CDR3 is 15 amino acids. V lost 2 bases and J lost 1, with 11 bases in between. CDR3 amino acids: CASSYKGHPNTEAFF. CDR3 coding DNA: TGTGCCAGCAGTTACAAGGGACACCCGAACACTGAAGCTTTCTTT.

The chain recombines TRBV24-1 with TRBJ2-2; no clear D. The CDR3 runs 15 residues. Germline-derived CDR1 and CDR2 are KGHDR and SFDVKD. V gave up 0 bases and J gave up 0 bases, with 4 bases separating them. CDR3 in DNA: TGTGCCACCAGTGATTTGCCGGCGAACACCGGGGAGCTGTTTTTT. Protein product: CATSDLPANTGELFF.

The chain combines TRBV10-3 with TRBJ2-7; 8 positions match TRBD1. The CDR3 is 15 residues long. V shed 4 bases and J 4 bases; nucleotides not matched to a gene: 9. Germline V gene sequence: CDR1 ENHRY, CDR2 SYGVKD. As DNA, the CDR3 is TGTGCCATCAGTGGAGAAGGACAGGGTGTATACGAGCAGTACTTC. It encodes CAISGEGQGVYEQYF.

The chain is built from TRBV27 and TRBJ1-2, with 7 bases that match TRBD1. The germline CDR1 and CDR2 sequences are MNHEY and SMNVEV (reference sequence). The CDR3 has 15 amino acids. V gave up 3 bases and J gave up 8 bases; unmatched junction bases: 12. CDR3 sequence: CASSFRDSMVWGYTF. CDR3 in DNA: TGTGCCAGCAGTTTCCGGGACAGCATGGTCTGGGGCTACACCTTC.

The chain is built from TRBV6-6 and TRBJ2-2; 7 nucleotides agree with TRBD1. The CDR3 consists of 13 residues. V gave up 6 bases and J gave up 5 bases; unmatched junction bases: 3. CDR1 is MNHNY and CDR2 is SVGAGI in the germline V gene (reference sequence). The CDR3: CASSLRGTGELFF. The CDR3 nucleotides read TGTGCCAGCAGCCTCAGGGGGACCGGGGAGCTGTTTTTT.

J is TRBJ1-2 and V is TRBV9; D is undetermined. The CDR3 extends over 15 amino acids. V lost 0 bases and J 0 bases, leaving 9 bases between the germline ends. Germline loops: CDR1 SGDLS, CDR2 YYNGEE. CDR3 DNA: TGTGCCAGCAGCGTAGACCCACAGCCTAACTATGGCTACACCTTC. It encodes CASSVDPQPNYGYTF.

This chain joins TRBV7-9 and TRBJ1-3; D remains ambiguous. CDR1 SEHNR and CDR2 FQNEAQ come from the germline V gene (reference sequence). The CDR3 runs to 14 residues. V lost 5 bases to trimming and J lost 4 bases, with 12 bases between them. The CDR3 spells CASSLRHPGNTIYF. CDR3 nucleotides: TGTGCCAGCAGCCTCAGACATCCGGGAAACACCATATATTTT.

This chain joins TRBV10-3 and TRBJ2-7, with 8 bases aligning to TRBD1. The CDR3 spans 16 residues. Trimming removed 8 bases from V and 5 bases from J; junction bases left unmatched: 17. Germline assignment: CDR1 ENHRY and CDR2 SYGVKD. CDR3 region: CAIQGSRGLIGDEQYF. The CDR3 nucleotides are TGTGCCATCCAGGGGTCCAGGGGGCTGATCGGGGACGAGCAGTACTTC.

This clone was detected a few times. The CDR3 sequence: CASGLPDSEGGNQPQHF. CDR3 bases: TGTGCTAGTGGTTTACCAGACAGCGAAGGGGGCAATCAGCCCCAGCATTTT. The chain uses TRBV12-5 and TRBJ1-5; perhaps TRBD1 as D (5 bases). This CDR3 region has 17 residues. V lost 3 bases and J lost 2, with 17 bases in between. The germline CDR1 and CDR2 sequences are LGHNT and FRNRAP.

This clone appeared a few times. The chain recombines TRBV30 with TRBJ1-4; no reliable D call. The germline CDR1 and CDR2 sequences are GTSNPN and SVGIG (reference sequence). The CDR3 runs to 14 residues. Trimming removed 0 bases from V and 7 bases from J, with 12 bases in between. CDR3 coding DNA: TGTGCCTGGAGTGTGGGAGGCCCTAGTGAAAAACTGTTTTTT. Translated, it gives CAWSVGGPSEKLFF.

Comments on this clone: One end of the junction does not line up with germline, which may come from a read error. This chain links TRBV24-1 with TRBJ2-1, with D possibly matching TRBD1 (6 bases). The CDR3 extends over 13 amino acids. Germline V gene sequence: CDR1 KGHDR, CDR2 SFDVKD. CDR3 loop: CATMGEGDNGQFF. CDR3 nucleotides: TGTGCCACCATGGGGGAAGGGGACAATGGGCAGTTCTTC.

The chain recombines TRBV6-1 with TRBJ1-5, with TRBD1 as a possible D gene (6 bases). Between the trimmed V and J ends, which lost 2 bases and 6 bases, there was a span of 11 bases. CDR1 and CDR2 (germline): MNHNS, SASEGT. This CDR3 is built from 14 residues. The CDR3 loop reads CASSEFGGPQPQHF. The CDR3 DNA is TGTGCCAGCAGTGAATTCGGGGGGCCTCAGCCCCAGCATTTT.

The V gene is TRBV6-1, the J gene TRBJ1-5, with 8 positions matching TRBD1. This CDR3 has 16 amino acids. CDR1 MNHNS and CDR2 SASEGT come from the germline V gene. Trimming at V came to 0 bases and at J to 3 bases, leaving 4 bases not matched to a gene. The CDR3 protein is CASSEALDRVNQPQHF. CDR3 DNA: TGTGCCAGCAGTGAAGCGTTGGACAGGGTCAATCAGCCCCAGCATTTT.

The chain is built from TRBV5-4 and TRBJ2-3; D is ambiguous. The V end was cut by 4 bases, the J end by 4 bases, with 13 bases between. The CDR3 length is 14 residues. The V gene's germline CDR1 is SGHNT and CDR2 YYREEE (reference sequence). CDR3 protein: CASSPTSAADTQYF. In DNA form, the CDR3 reads TGTGCCAGCAGCCCCACTTCTGCTGCAGATACGCAGTATTTT.

The V gene is TRBV30, the J gene TRBJ1-2, with D maybe TRBD1 (5 bases). CDR1 and CDR2 from the germline V gene are GTSNPN and SVGIG (reference sequence). Trimming took 0 bases from V and 4 from J, leaving 15 bases between them. The CDR3 covers 15 residues. The CDR3 sequence is CAWSVLGDRAYGYTF. The CDR3, as DNA: TGTGCCTGGAGTGTGTTAGGGGATCGGGCCTATGGCTACACCTTC.

V and J are TRBV5-1 and TRBJ2-7, with 9 bases matching TRBD2. V shed 1 base and J 5 bases; nucleotides not matched to a gene: 7. The CDR3 has 15 residues. The germline gives CDR1 SGHRS, CDR2 YFSETQ. The CDR3 region has the DNA TGCGCCAGCAGCTTGTTGGGTAGCGGGGGAGACGAGCAGTACTTC. This codes for CASSLLGSGGDEQYF.

This clone has only one observation. J is TRBJ2-1 and V is TRBV4-2, with 12 bases fitting TRBD2. The germline CDR1 and CDR2 sequences are LGHNA and YNFKEQ. The trim removed 1 base at V and 10 bases at J, leaving 5 bases unmatched. This CDR3 contains 15 residues. The CDR3 region has the DNA TGTGCCAGCAGCCAAGGGACTAGCGGGGTGGAAGAGCAGTTCTTC. Encoded protein: CASSQGTSGVEEQFF.

This clone was seen only once. This chain uses TRBV9 with TRBJ2-5; 11 nucleotides line up with TRBD2. The V and J ends lost 4 bases and 1 base, in that order; junction bases with no gene match: 15. Germline-derived CDR1 and CDR2 are SGDLS and YYNGEE. This CDR3 has 19 residues. Written as DNA, the CDR3 is TGTGCCAGCAGCCCTCCCCTGGGGGTAGCGGGGGGGCCCCAAGAGACCCAGTACTTC. Its translation: CASSPPLGVAGGPQETQYF.